This T cell receptor beta chain originates from a study of cytomegalovirus exposure and HLA in healthy donors. Study conclusions and caveats: There were 150 to 200 TCR beta chains listed as cytomegalovirus-associated. First-cohort TCR clusters tended to co-occur in the approximately 120 validation repertoires, a later analysis found. Most TCR sequences were rare, but some public TCRs occurred in many donors.

Trimming cost V 3 bases and J 7 bases; bases outside gene matches: 7. The CDR3 covers 16 residues. Germline V gene data show CDR1 as SQVTM and CDR2 as ANQGSEA. Only in-frame clones appear in the TCRdb table, and some are missing; sequencing was by immunoSEQ multiplex PCR. The profile shows 150,000 to 200,000 clones, 86% of them singletons. As for this clone: What it binds is not known.

This sequence was found in a man aged 18 to 29 in good health and CMV-seropositive. Sequenced: PBMCs. The V call is TRBV29-1, the J call TRBJ2-1, with 15 bases aligning to TRBD2. The CDR3 loop is CSVDSSGTSGRNEQFF. In DNA, the CDR3 is TGCAGCGTTGACTCTTCCGGGACTAGCGGGAGGAATGAGCAGTTCTTC.